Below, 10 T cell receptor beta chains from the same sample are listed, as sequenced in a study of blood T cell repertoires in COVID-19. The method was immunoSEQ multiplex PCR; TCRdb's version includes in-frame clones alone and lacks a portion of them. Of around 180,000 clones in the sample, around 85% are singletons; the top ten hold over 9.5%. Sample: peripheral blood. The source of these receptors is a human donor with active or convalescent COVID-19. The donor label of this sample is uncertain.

CDR3: CASSLRGYFGGREEKLFF. In nucleotides, the CDR3 is TGTGCCAGCAGCTTAAGGGGTTACTTCGGGGGTAGGGAGGAAAAACTGTTTTTT. The chain couples TRBV11-2 to TRBJ1-4, with a tentative D call TRBD1 (5 bases). Germline V gene sequence: CDR1 SGHAT, CDR2 FQNNGV. Trimming took off 2 bases at V and 8 bases at J, with 24 bases between the two ends. The CDR3 loop spans 18 amino acids.

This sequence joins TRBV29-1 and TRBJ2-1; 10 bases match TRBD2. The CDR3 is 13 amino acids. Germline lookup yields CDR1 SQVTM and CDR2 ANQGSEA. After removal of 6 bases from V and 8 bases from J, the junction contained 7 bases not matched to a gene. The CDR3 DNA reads TGCAGCGTAGCGGGGGGGCCTGTGGATGAGCAGTTCTTC. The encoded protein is CSVAGGPVDEQFF.

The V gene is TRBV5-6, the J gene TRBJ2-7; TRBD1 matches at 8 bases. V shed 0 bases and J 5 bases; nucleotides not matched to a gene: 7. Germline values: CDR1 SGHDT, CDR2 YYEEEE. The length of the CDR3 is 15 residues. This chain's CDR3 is CASSLVGQEEDEQYF. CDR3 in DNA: TGTGCCAGCAGCTTGGTGGGACAGGAGGAGGACGAGCAGTACTTC.

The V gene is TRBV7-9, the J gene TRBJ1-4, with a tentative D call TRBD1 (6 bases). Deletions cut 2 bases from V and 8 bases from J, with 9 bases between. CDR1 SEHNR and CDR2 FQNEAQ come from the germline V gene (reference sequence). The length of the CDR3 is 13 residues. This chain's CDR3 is CASSLNQGEKLFF. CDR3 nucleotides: TGTGCCAGCAGCTTAAATCAGGGGGAAAAACTGTTTTTT.

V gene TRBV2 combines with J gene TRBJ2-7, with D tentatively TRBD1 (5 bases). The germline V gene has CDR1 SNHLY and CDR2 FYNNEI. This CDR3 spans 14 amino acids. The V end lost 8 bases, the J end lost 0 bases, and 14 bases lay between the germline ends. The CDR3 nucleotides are TGTGCCAGCTCCCAGGGTGAGTTCTCCTACGAGCAGTACTTC. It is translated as CASSQGEFSYEQYF.

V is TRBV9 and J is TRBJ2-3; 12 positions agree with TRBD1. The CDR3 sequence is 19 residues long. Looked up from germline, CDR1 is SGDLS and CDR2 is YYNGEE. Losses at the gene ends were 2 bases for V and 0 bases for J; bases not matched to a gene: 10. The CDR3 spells CASSVSGTGGLPSTDTQYF. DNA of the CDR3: TGTGCCAGCAGCGTCTCCGGGACAGGGGGCCTTCCTAGCACAGATACGCAGTATTTT.

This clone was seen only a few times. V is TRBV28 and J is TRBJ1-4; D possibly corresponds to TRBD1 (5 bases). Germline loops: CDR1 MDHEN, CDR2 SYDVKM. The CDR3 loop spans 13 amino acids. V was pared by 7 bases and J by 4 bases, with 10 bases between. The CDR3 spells CASTGELNEKLFF. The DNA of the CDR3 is TGTGCCAGCACGGGGGAGCTTAATGAAAAACTGTTTTTT.

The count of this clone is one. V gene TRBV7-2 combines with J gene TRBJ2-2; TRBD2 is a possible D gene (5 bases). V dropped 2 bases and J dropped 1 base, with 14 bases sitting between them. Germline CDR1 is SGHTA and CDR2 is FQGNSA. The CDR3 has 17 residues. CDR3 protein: CASSLRSLSGNTGELFF. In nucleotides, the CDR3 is TGTGCCAGCAGCTTAAGGTCTCTGAGCGGGAACACCGGGGAGCTGTTTTTT. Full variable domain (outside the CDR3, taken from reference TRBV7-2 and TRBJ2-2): GAGVSQSPSNKVTEKGKDVELRCDPISGHTALYWYRQSLGQGLEFLIYFQGNSAPDKSGLPSDRFSAERTGGSVSTLTIQRTQQEDSAVYLCASSLRSLSGNTGELFFGEGSRLTVL.

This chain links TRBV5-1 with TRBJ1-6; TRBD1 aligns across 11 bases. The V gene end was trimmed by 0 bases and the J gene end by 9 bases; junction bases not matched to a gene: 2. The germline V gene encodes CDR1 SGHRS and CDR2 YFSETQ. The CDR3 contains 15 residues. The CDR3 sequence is CASSLGGTGGSPLHF. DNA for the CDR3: TGCGCCAGCAGCTTGGGTGGGACAGGGGGTTCACCCCTCCACTTT.

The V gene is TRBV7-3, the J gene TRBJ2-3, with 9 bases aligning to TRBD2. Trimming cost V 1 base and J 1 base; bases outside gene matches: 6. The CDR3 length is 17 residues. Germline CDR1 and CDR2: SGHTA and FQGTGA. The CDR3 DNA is TGTGCCAGCAGCTTAAACCCGACTAGCGGCCGCACAGATACGCAGTATTTT. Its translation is CASSLNPTSGRTDTQYF.